The TCR beta chain under discussion was sequenced for a study of cytomegalovirus exposure and HLA in healthy donors. Points from the study as a whole: The availability of immune exposure information extended only to CMV serostatus. The study flagged some 170 TCR beta chains as cytomegalovirus-associated.

V lost 0 bases to trimming and J lost 8 bases, with 13 bases between them. The germline V gene encodes CDR1 MNHNS and CDR2 SASEGT. The CDR3 covers 14 residues. The study ran its PCR with 60 Vbeta and 13 Jbeta primers. Assay: immunoSEQ multiplex PCR; the TCRdb copy retains only in-frame clones and omits some. Of about 110,000 clones in the sample, around 81% are singletons; the top ten hold roughly 2.3%. Comments on this clone: Its target is unknown.

The sequencing sample was made of PBMCs. The rearrangement joins TRBV6-1 to TRBJ1-2, with a weak D call TRBD1 (6 bases). The receptor comes from a woman aged 25 to 39 in good health and CMV-seronegative. Here the CDR3 DNA reads TGTGCCAGCAGTGAAGCTGGGGCAGGGGAGGGCTACACCTTC. Its protein is CASSEAGAGEGYTF.